This T cell receptor beta chain was recorded in a study of Ad26.COV2.S vaccination and SARS-CoV-2 variants (dated by TCRdb to about 2021). Regarding the study in general: Vaccine-arm donors were drawn from COV1001, a multicentre, randomized, double-blind, placebo-controlled phase I-IIa trial of Ad26.COV2.S in healthy adults. Blinding of investigators to trial group allocation was maintained during experiments and outcome assessment. TCRbeta repertoire sequencing was used to assess the specificity and breadth of SARS-CoV-2-reactive T cell receptors after Ad26.COV2.S vaccination. Ad26.COV2.S was given intramuscularly at 5x10^10 or 1x10^11 viral particles, as a single shot or as two shots 56 days apart. The TCR-sequenced set comprised about 32 samples: around 20 Ad26.COV2.S vaccine recipients, 5 placebo recipients and 8 SARS-CoV-2 convalescent individuals. Trial participants were randomized into five groups of five: low-dose or high-dose Ad26.COV2.S given once or twice, or placebo on both occasions. Paper-wide results and their limitations: Comparing responses between vaccine doses or regimens was not something the study was powered to do. According to the authors, total T cell responses may have been underestimated by the TCR breadth and depth analyses. Vaccine and placebo recipients had comparable non-spike TCR breadth, which fits with the vaccine containing only spike. After vaccination, substantial breadth of spike-specific CD8+ and CD4+ T cell responses was reported. Ad26.COV2.S recipients had higher spike-specific TCR breadth than placebo recipients (P = 0.0014).

TCRbeta CDR3 regions were sequenced with the immunoSEQ Assay. After extraction, genomic DNA underwent amplification by bias-controlled multiplex PCR, followed by high-throughput sequencing. In the authors' own workflow: Collapsing and filtering of sequences were performed to quantify the absolute abundance of each unique TCRbeta CDR3 region. T cell fraction was estimated by normalizing TCRbeta template counts to usable DNA, with usable DNA measured through amplification of reference genes found in all nucleated cells. Repertoire TCRs were annotated as SARS-CoV-2-specific when V gene, CDR3 amino acid sequence and J gene were exactly matched to a known reactive TCR set. MIRA supplied the reference SARS-CoV-2 TCR set, which was filtered for enrichment in COVID-19-positive ImmuneCODE repertoires so that public or cross-reactive TCRs were removed. Drawing on the MIRA antigens, annotated TCRs were analysed further at the level of specific ORF or position within ORF. Depth was the summed frequency of annotated unique rearrangements, while breadth was defined as annotated unique rearrangements over total unique productive rearrangements. Two-sided Wilcoxon rank-sum tests were applied when comparing TCR breadth between groups. In its TCRdb copy, this immuneACCESS table keeps in-frame sequences only and misses some clones. Where compared with another copy, unresolved V genes explain less than half of these, and the others have no known cause. The V and J calls and the clone size are those of that table, but D and trimming were determined from the DNA. This sample lists over 450,000 clones; nearly 90% were detected once. The top ten clones comprise 1.5% to 2% of the sample.

Read against the paper, the sample's treatment or condition label means: some 20 received Ad26.COV2.S at low or high dose, single or two shots; about 5 received placebo; per-sample allocation not given. Repertoires of vaccine and placebo recipients were sequenced from samples collected on day 63 after the first injection. Between 29 July and 7 August 2020, Cohort 1b enrolled about 27 adults aged 18-55 years at one site in Boston, USA. Ad26.COV2.S was a replication-incompetent adenovirus type 26 vector expressing a prefusion-stabilized SARS-CoV-2 spike protein from the original Wuhan strain. The germline V gene gives CDR1 as LGHNT and CDR2 as FRNRAP. From the cysteine through the phenylalanine, the CDR3 covers 15 amino acids. Only the CDR3 DNA stays, 45 bases, in frame from base 1. Trimming removed 1 base from V and 2 bases from J, leaving 12 bases between the germline ends. On this clone: Its antigen is currently not known. Base qualities are not at hand, and no much larger clone is one base apart.

The receptor was isolated from a person aged 18-60 years who received the Ad26.COV2.S COVID-19 vaccine or a placebo. The chain is encoded by TRBV12-5 joined to TRBJ2-7, with the D gene too uncertain to name. The sequences come from peripheral blood, collected in a trial of Ad26.COV2.S vaccine versus placebo. The CDR3 protein: CASGLDFGSAYEQYF. The DNA sequence is given as TGTGCTAGTGGTTTGGACTTCGGGTCGGCCTACGAGCAGTACTTC. When the CDR3 is completed using the reference TRBV12-5 and TRBJ2-7 genes on either side, the full variable domain is DARVTQTPRHKVTEMGQEVTMRCQPILGHNTVFWYRQTMMQGLELLAYFRNRAPLDDSGMPKDRFSAEMPDATLATLKIQPSEPRDSAVYFCASGLDFGSAYEQYFGPGTRLTVT.